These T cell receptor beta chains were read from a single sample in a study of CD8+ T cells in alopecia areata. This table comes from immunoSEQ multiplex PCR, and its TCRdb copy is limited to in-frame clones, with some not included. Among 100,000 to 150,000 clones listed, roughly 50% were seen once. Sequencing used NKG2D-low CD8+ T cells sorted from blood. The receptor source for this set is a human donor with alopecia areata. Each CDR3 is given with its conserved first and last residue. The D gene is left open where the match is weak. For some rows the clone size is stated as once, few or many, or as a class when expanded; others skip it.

CDR3 DNA: TGCAGCGTGGAGGGACTAGCGAGCACAGATACGCAGTATTTT; CDR3 protein: CSVEGLASTDTQYF; V gene: TRBV29-1; D gene: TRBD2; J gene: TRBJ2-3; clone size: .
CDR3 DNA: TGTGCCAGCAGCCTCCAGGGGGGGGCCAACGTCCTGACTTTC; CDR3 protein: CASSLQGGANVLTF; V gene: TRBV27; D gene: .; J gene: TRBJ2-6; clone size: .
CDR3 DNA: TGCAGCGTTGCTGGGGCCTACGAGCAGTACTTC; CDR3 protein: CSVAGAYEQYF; V gene: TRBV29-1; D gene: .; J gene: TRBJ2-7; clone size: .
CDR3 DNA: TGCAGCGTTGAAGAGGGAGGGGGCACCGACCGCCCAAACACTGAAGCTTTCTTT; CDR3 protein: CSVEEGGGTDRPNTEAFF; V gene: TRBV29-1; D gene: TRBD1; J gene: TRBJ1-1; clone size: .
CDR3 DNA: TGTGCCAGCAGCTTGGAGTACACCGGGGAGCTGTTTTTT; CDR3 protein: CASSLEYTGELFF; V gene: TRBV5-6; D gene: .; J gene: TRBJ2-2; clone size: .
CDR3 DNA: TGTGTTAGCGGGAGGGCCGTGGGCTACGAGCAGTACTTC; CDR3 protein: CVSGRAVGYEQYF; V gene: TRBV27; D gene: TRBD2; J gene: TRBJ2-7; clone size: .
CDR3 DNA: TGCAGCGTCTGGGGACTAGCGGGATCCACGAACGAGCAGTACTTC; CDR3 protein: CSVWGLAGSTNEQYF; V gene: TRBV29-1; D gene: TRBD2; J gene: TRBJ2-7; clone size: few
CDR3 DNA: TGCAGCGTTGAATACTGGCGGGGGGGCGGATACGAGCAGTACTTC; CDR3 protein: CSVEYWRGGGYEQYF; V gene: TRBV29-1; D gene: TRBD2; J gene: TRBJ2-7; clone size: few
CDR3 DNA: TGCAGCGTTGACGGGCTAGCGGGAGGCCAATCCTACAATGAGCAGTTCTTC; CDR3 protein: CSVDGLAGGQSYNEQFF; V gene: TRBV29-1; D gene: TRBD2; J gene: TRBJ2-1; clone size: few
CDR3 DNA: TGTGCCAGCAGATTATACCTGAACACTGAAGCTTTCTTT; CDR3 protein: CASRLYLNTEAFF; V gene: TRBV6-5; D gene: .; J gene: TRBJ1-1; clone size: few
CDR3 DNA: TGTGCCAGTAGGGCTCCCTCCTACGAGCAGTACTTC; CDR3 protein: CASRAPSYEQYF; V gene: TRBV27; D gene: .; J gene: TRBJ2-7; clone size: .
CDR3 DNA: TGCAGCGTGGGAGACAGGGTAGGCAATCAGCCCCAGCATTTT; CDR3 protein: CSVGDRVGNQPQHF; V gene: TRBV29-1; D gene: TRBD1; J gene: TRBJ1-5; clone size: few
CDR3 DNA: TGCAGCGGGATAGGGGGGGACTACGAGCAGTACTTC; CDR3 protein: CSGIGGDYEQYF; V gene: TRBV29-1; D gene: .; J gene: TRBJ2-7; clone size: few
CDR3 DNA: TGTGCCAGCAGCCAAAGAATTTCTGGGGCCAACGTCCTGACTTTC; CDR3 protein: CASSQRISGANVLTF; V gene: TRBV13; D gene: .; J gene: TRBJ2-6; clone size: .
CDR3 DNA: TGTGCCAGCAGTTCGAACCCGGGACAGGGGAAACACTTC; CDR3 protein: CASSSNPGQGKHF; V gene: TRBV2; D gene: TRBD1; J gene: TRBJ2-4; clone size: .
CDR3 DNA: TGCGCCAGCAGCCCGGGGTCGACAGATACGCAGTATTTT; CDR3 protein: CASSPGSTDTQYF; V gene: TRBV4-3; D gene: .; J gene: TRBJ2-3; clone size: .
CDR3 DNA: TGCAGCATCCGCCAGGACTATGGCTACACCTTC; CDR3 protein: CSIRQDYGYTF; V gene: TRBV29-1; D gene: .; J gene: TRBJ1-2; clone size: .
CDR3 DNA: TGCGCCAGCAGCCAAGATAGCTACGAGCAGTACTTC; CDR3 protein: CASSQDSYEQYF; V gene: TRBV4-1; D gene: .; J gene: TRBJ2-7; clone size: few
CDR3 DNA: TGTGCCAGCAGTCTTCAGGGCACCGGGGAGCTGTTTTTT; CDR3 protein: CASSLQGTGELFF; V gene: TRBV27; D gene: .; J gene: TRBJ2-2; clone size: .
CDR3 DNA: TGTGCCAGCAGACCCGAAGATGAAGGGGGGTATGGCTACACCTTC; CDR3 protein: CASRPEDEGGYGYTF; V gene: TRBV9; D gene: .; J gene: TRBJ1-2; clone size: .
CDR3 DNA: TGCAGCGTCCCAGGGGGTCTGAATGAGCAGTTCTTC; CDR3 protein: CSVPGGLNEQFF; V gene: TRBV29-1; D gene: TRBD1; J gene: TRBJ2-1; clone size: few
CDR3 DNA: TGCAGCGTTGAAGGGACAGGGTATCAAGAGACCCAGTACTTC; CDR3 protein: CSVEGTGYQETQYF; V gene: TRBV29-1; D gene: TRBD1; J gene: TRBJ2-5; clone size: few